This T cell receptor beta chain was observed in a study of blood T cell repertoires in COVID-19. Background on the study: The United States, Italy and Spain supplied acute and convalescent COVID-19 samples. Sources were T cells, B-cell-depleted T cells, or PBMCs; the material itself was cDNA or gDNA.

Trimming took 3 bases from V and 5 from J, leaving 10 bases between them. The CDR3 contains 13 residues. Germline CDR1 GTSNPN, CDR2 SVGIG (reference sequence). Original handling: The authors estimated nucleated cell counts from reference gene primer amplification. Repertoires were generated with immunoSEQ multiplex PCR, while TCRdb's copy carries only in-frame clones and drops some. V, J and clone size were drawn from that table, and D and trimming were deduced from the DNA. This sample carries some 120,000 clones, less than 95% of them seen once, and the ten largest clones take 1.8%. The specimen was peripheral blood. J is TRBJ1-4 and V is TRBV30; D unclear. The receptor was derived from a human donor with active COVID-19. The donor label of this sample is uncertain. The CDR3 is CAWRYSLNEKLFF. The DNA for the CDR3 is TGTGCCTGGAGGTACAGTCTAAATGAAAAACTGTTTTTT.